This section outlines one T cell receptor (beta chain) sequence together with its context. The antigen remains unidentified. Primers: 60 Vbeta forward and 13 Jbeta reverse. Authors' methods: Later, tens of millions of unique TCR beta chains were counted in an analysis, and roughly 10 million of them were shared. Measured with immunoSEQ multiplex PCR; TCRdb has only the in-frame clones, and not every one. V and J calls and clone size are as listed in that table; D and trimming were resolved from the DNA. The sample includes around 190,000 clones, roughly a tenth seen only once; the top ten take approximately 1.4%. The record originates from a study of cytomegalovirus exposure and HLA in healthy donors. Notes on the study in general: Some TCR beta chains (around 160 of them) were listed as cytomegalovirus-associated. Earlier analysis found most TCR beta V segments productive about 90% or about 30% of the time. In a later analysis, the majority of CMV-associated beta chains seemingly showed HLA restriction.

The sequence was obtained from a woman between 25 and 40 years old in good health and CMV-seropositive. Specimen: PBMCs.

The CDR3 DNA sequence: TGTGCCAGCAAGGCGGAGGGCCCTTTTGGGGAGGGCCAGTACTTC. Translation: CASKAEGPFGEGQYF. The chain combines TRBV2 with TRBJ2-5; TRBD2 aligns across 7 bases. From germline, CDR1 is SNHLY and CDR2 FYNNEI. Trimming at V came to 7 bases and at J to 10 bases, leaving 18 bases not matched to a gene. The CDR3 covers 15 residues.